This entry lists 17 T cell receptor beta chains sequenced from one sample in a study of blood T cell repertoires in COVID-19. The table came from immunoSEQ multiplex PCR; TCRdb's copy has only in-frame clones and leaves some out. The sample consists of hundreds of thousands of clones, around nine tenths of them appearing once. Sequenced input: peripheral blood. The receptors originated from a woman in her twenties or thirties with COVID-19, enrolled during active disease.

The J gene is TRBJ2-7, the V gene TRBV5-6; D remains ambiguous. CDR1 is SGHDT and CDR2 is YYEEEE in the germline V gene. Trimming took off 1 base at V and 4 bases at J, with 12 bases between the two ends. This CDR3 is built from 14 residues. The CDR3 sequence: CASSLFPPNYEQYF. In DNA form, the CDR3 reads TGTGCCAGCAGCTTGTTTCCCCCAAATTACGAGCAGTACTTC.

This chain uses TRBV28 with TRBJ1-6; D call uncertain. The CDR3 runs 13 residues. V was shortened by 3 bases and J by 13 bases, with 13 bases between the two germline ends. The germline V gene has CDR1 MDHEN and CDR2 SYDVKM. The DNA for the CDR3 is TGTGCCAGCAGTTTCCCCCGGGAGTATCCCCTCCACTTT. Protein sequence: CASSFPREYPLHF.

The V and J genes are TRBV4-3 and TRBJ2-3; no firm D call. CDR3 length equals 14 residues. The germline V gene encodes CDR1 LGHNA and CDR2 YSLEER. The V and J ends lost 0 bases and 8 bases respectively, with 12 bases between them. The CDR3 spells CASSQEAQSGTQYF. The DNA of the CDR3 is TGCGCCAGCAGCCAAGAAGCGCAGTCCGGTACGCAGTATTTT.

This clone was found a few times. The chain couples TRBV24-1 to TRBJ1-6; D might be TRBD1 (6 bases). Germline V gene data show CDR1 as KGHDR and CDR2 as SFDVKD. Between the trimmed V and J ends, which lost 6 bases and 5 bases, there was a span of 13 bases. The CDR3 has 15 residues. The CDR3 protein is CATSRKDRDNSPLHF. CDR3 coding DNA: TGTGCCACCAGTCGGAAGGACAGAGATAATTCACCCCTCCACTTT.

The chain combines TRBV24-1 with TRBJ2-1, with 13 bases identical to TRBD2. Trimming at V came to 5 bases and at J to 8 bases, leaving 11 bases not matched to a gene. In germline, CDR1 is KGHDR, CDR2 SFDVKD. This CDR3 comprises 17 residues. DNA for the CDR3: TGTGCCACCAGTGCCCTGGGACTAGCGGGAATGGGCGATGAGCAGTTCTTC. Protein: CATSALGLAGMGDEQFF.

The V and J genes are TRBV24-1 and TRBJ2-1; no definite D call. V lost 4 bases and J 10 bases, leaving 10 bases between the germline ends. Germline CDR1 reads KGHDR; CDR2 reads SFDVKD. The CDR3 has 12 amino acids. The CDR3, as DNA: TGTGCCACCAGTGACCCCGTATTGGAGCAGTTCTTC. Its protein product is CATSDPVLEQFF.

This clone showed up just a few times. The chain links TRBV28 to TRBJ1-1, with 9 bases matching TRBD1. Per germline, CDR1 MDHEN and CDR2 SYDVKM. The V segment lost 3 bases and the J segment 2 bases; nucleotides outside the gene matches: 4. CDR3 length: 15 amino acids. The CDR3 is CASSFADRGNTEAFF. CDR3 nucleotides: TGTGCCAGCAGTTTCGCGGACAGGGGCAACACTGAAGCTTTCTTT.

The chain links TRBV28 to TRBJ1-1; tentatively, D is TRBD1 (5 bases). Between the trimmed V and J ends, which lost 5 bases and 0 bases, there was a span of 10 bases. This CDR3 spans 14 amino acids. Germline-derived CDR1 and CDR2 are MDHEN and SYDVKM. This CDR3 reads CASSTTAMNTEAFF. The CDR3 DNA follows: TGTGCCAGCAGTACGACAGCGATGAACACTGAAGCTTTCTTT.

The rearrangement uses TRBV30 and TRBJ1-2; tentatively, D is TRBD1 (5 bases). This CDR3 region has 14 residues. The V gene lost 2 bases and the J gene lost 2 bases, with 12 bases spanning the gap. Germline CDR1 and CDR2: GTSNPN and SVGIG (reference sequence). The CDR3: CAWSPWTTNYGYTF. CDR3 nucleotides: TGTGCCTGGAGTCCTTGGACAACCAACTATGGCTACACCTTC.

The chain uses TRBV30 and TRBJ2-1; D remains unclear. The CDR3 length is 13 residues. Trimming left V 1 base short and J 6 bases short, with 10 bases between. Germline V gene data show CDR1 as GTSNPN and CDR2 as SVGIG (reference sequence). The CDR3 loop is CAWSGQNSNEQFF. Here the CDR3 DNA reads TGTGCCTGGAGTGGCCAAAACAGCAATGAGCAGTTCTTC.

The chain employs TRBV5-1 and TRBJ1-2; 11 bases match TRBD1. This CDR3 is built from 16 residues. The ends lost 3 bases at V and 4 bases at J; junction bases unmatched: 8. CDR1 and CDR2 (germline): SGHRS, YFSETQ. The CDR3: CASSSGTGGQGYGYTF. The CDR3 DNA follows: TGCGCCAGCAGCTCCGGGACAGGGGGACAGGGCTATGGCTACACCTTC.

The chain carries TRBV12-3 or TRBV12-4 and TRBJ2-1; D gene uncertain. V lost 3 bases to trimming and J lost 8 bases, with 8 bases between them. The CDR3 sequence is 12 residues long. CDR3 amino acids: CASSFVAYEQFF. CDR3 sequence (DNA): TGTGCCAGCAGTTTCGTTGCGTATGAGCAGTTCTTC.

V gene TRBV5-5 combines with J gene TRBJ2-6, with a tentative D call TRBD1 (5 bases). Trimming took 3 bases from V and 0 from J, leaving 16 bases between them. Germline CDR1 is SGHKS and CDR2 is YYEKEE (reference sequence). This CDR3 has 18 residues. DNA for the CDR3: TGTGCCAGCAGCTGGATGGCAGACAGCTTCTCTGGGGCCAACGTCCTGACTTTC. It codes for CASSWMADSFSGANVLTF.

This chain uses TRBV5-5 with TRBJ2-1; D may be TRBD1 (6 bases). Trimming left V 4 bases short and J 9 bases short, with 17 bases between. There are 14 residues in the CDR3. Germline CDR1 and CDR2: SGHKS and YYEKEE (reference sequence). The CDR3 DNA sequence: TGTGCCAGCAGCCCGGGACATCGGTCCGGTGAGCAGTTCTTC. This codes for CASSPGHRSGEQFF.

CDR3 sequence: CAISESGGPSGNTIYF. The CDR3 nucleotides are TGTGCCATCAGTGAGTCAGGGGGCCCCTCTGGAAACACCATATATTTT. The J gene is TRBJ1-3, the V gene TRBV10-3, with 7 bases fitting TRBD1. The germline CDR1 and CDR2 sequences are ENHRY and SYGVKD. CDR3 size: 16 residues. Trimming took 0 bases from V and 0 from J; bases not matched to a gene: 2.

CDR3 bases: TGCGCCAGCAGCCCCCGGGACACCTCTGGATCGTTTACTAATGAAAAACTGTTTTTT. It encodes CASSPRDTSGSFTNEKLFF. The genes are TRBV4-3 and TRBJ1-4; TRBD1 is a possible D gene (6 bases). CDR1 LGHNA and CDR2 YSLEER come from the germline V gene. V lost 4 bases to trimming and J lost 2 bases, with 23 bases between them. This CDR3 is built from 19 residues.

The chain uses TRBV6-2 or TRBV6-3 and TRBJ2-1; 7 bases agree with TRBD2. The trim removed 6 bases at V and 1 base at J, leaving 9 bases unmatched. Germline V lookup: CDR1 MNHEY, CDR2 SVGEGT. The CDR3 is 16 amino acids. The CDR3 spells CASSNGGRASYNEQFF. The CDR3 bases are TGTGCCAGCAGCAACGGGGGGAGGGCGTCCTACAATGAGCAGTTCTTC.